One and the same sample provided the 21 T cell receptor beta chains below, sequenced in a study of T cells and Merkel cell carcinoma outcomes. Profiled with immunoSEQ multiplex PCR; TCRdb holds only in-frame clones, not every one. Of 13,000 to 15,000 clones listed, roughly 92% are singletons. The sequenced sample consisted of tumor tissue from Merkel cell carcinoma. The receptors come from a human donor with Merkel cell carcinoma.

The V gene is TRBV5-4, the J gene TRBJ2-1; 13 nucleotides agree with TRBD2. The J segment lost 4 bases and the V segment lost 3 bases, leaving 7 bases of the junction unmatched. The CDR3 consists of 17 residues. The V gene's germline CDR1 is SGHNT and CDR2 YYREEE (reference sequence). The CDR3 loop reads CASSSGKTSGGYNEQFF. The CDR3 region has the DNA TGTGCCAGCAGCTCAGGAAAGACTAGCGGGGGGTACAATGAGCAGTTCTTC.

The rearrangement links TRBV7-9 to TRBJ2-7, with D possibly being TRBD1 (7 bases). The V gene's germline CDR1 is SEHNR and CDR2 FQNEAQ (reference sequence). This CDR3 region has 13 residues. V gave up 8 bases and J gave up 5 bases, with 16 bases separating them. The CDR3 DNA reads TGTGCCAGCGGGTTAGGCAGGGGGGACGAGCAGTACTTC. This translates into CASGLGRGDEQYF.

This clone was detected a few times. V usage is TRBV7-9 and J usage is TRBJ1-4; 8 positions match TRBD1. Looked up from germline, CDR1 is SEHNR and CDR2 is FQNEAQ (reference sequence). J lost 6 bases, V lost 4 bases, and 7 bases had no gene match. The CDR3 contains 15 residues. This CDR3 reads CASSSPGQEDEKLFF. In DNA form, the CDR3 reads TGTGCCAGCAGCTCTCCGGGACAGGAGGATGAAAAACTGTTTTTT. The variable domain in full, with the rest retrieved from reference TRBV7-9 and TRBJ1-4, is DTGVSQNPRHKITKRGQNVTFRCDPISEHNRLYWYRQTLGQGPEFLTYFQNEAQLEKSRLLSDRFSAERPKGSFSTLEIQRTEQGDSAMYLCASSSPGQEDEKLFFGSGTQLSVL.

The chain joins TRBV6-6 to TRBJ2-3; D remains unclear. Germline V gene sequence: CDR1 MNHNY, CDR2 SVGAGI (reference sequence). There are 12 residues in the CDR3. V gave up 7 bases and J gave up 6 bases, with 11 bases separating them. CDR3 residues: CASTEEADTQYF. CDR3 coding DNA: TGTGCCAGCACCGAAGAAGCGGATACGCAGTATTTT.

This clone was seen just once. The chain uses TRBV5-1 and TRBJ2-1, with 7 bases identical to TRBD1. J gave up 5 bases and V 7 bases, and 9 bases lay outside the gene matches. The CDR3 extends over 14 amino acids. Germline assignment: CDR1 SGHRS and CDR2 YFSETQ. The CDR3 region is CASETQGLNNEQFF. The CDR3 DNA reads TGCGCCAGCGAGACACAGGGGCTCAACAATGAGCAGTTCTTC.

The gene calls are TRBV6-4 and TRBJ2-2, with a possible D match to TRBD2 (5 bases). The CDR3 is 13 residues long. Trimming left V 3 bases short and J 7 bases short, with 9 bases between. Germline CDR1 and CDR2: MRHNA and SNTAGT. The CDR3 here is CASSDRGIGELFF. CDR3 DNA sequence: TGTGCCAGCAGTGATCGGGGTATCGGGGAGCTGTTTTTT.

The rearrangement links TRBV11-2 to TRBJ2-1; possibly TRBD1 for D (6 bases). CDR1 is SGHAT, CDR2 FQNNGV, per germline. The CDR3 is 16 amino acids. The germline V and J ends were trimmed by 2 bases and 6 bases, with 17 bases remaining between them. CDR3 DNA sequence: TGTGCCAGCAGCTTATCCACAGGGAAATTCGGCAATGAGCAGTTCTTC. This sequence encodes CASSLSTGKFGNEQFF.

CDR3 nucleotide sequence: TGCAGCGTTGGGGTTGGCACAGATACGCAGTATTTT. Translating it yields CSVGVGTDTQYF. The chain employs TRBV29-1 and TRBJ2-3; D unresolved. The germline gives CDR1 SQVTM, CDR2 ANQGSEA. V was cut by 4 bases and J by 1 base, with 6 bases left in between. CDR3 length: 12 amino acids.

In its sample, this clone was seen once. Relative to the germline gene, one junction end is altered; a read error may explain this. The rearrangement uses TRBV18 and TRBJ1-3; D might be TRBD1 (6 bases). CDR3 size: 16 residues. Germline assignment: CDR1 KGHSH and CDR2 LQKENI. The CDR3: CASSPRGQLSGNTIYF. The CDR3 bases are TGTGCCAGTTCACCGCGCGGACAGCTCTCTGGAAACACCATATATTTT. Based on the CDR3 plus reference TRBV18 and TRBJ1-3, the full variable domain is NAGVMQNPRHLVRRRGQEARLRCSPMKGHSHVYWYRQLPEEGLKFMVYLQKENIIDESGMPKERFSAEFPKEGPSILRIQQVVRGDSAAYFCASSPRGQLSGNTIYFGEGSWLTVV.

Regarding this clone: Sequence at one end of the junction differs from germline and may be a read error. CDR3: CSAKKGDMQYF. Written as DNA, the CDR3 is TGCAGTGCTAAAAAGGGAGATATGCAGTATTTT. The rearrangement uses TRBV20-1 and TRBJ2-3; possible D gene TRBD2, 5 bases. Germline CDR1 reads DFQATT; CDR2 reads SNEGSKA (reference sequence). The CDR3 sequence is 11 residues long.

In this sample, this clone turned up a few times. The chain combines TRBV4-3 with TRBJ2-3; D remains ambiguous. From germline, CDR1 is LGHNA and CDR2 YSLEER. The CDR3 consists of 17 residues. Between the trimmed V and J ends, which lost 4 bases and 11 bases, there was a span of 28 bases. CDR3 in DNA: TGCGCCAGCAGCCGCTTAGTAACGAGGAGCCTACATGGTGGGCAGTATTTT. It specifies CASSRLVTRSLHGGQYF.

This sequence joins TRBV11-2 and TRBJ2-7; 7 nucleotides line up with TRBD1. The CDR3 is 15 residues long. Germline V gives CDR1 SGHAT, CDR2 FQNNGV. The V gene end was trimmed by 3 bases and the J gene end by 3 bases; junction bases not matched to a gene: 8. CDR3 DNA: TGTGCCAGCAGCTTCCGTGGTGCAGGGGGCTACGAGCAGTACTTC. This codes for CASSFRGAGGYEQYF.

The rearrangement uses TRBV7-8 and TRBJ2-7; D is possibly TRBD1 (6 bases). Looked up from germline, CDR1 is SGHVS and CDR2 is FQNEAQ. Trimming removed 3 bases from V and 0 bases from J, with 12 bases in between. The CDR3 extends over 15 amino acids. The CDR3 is CASSFREGGSYEQYF. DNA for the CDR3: TGTGCCAGCAGCTTTCGGGAAGGGGGCTCCTACGAGCAGTACTTC.

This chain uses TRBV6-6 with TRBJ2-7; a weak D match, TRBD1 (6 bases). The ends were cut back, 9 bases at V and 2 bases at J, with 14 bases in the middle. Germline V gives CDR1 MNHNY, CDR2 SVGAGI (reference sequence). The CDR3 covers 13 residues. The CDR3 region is CARTGTSPYEQYF. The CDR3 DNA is TGTGCCAGAACCGGGACAAGCCCCTACGAGCAGTACTTC.

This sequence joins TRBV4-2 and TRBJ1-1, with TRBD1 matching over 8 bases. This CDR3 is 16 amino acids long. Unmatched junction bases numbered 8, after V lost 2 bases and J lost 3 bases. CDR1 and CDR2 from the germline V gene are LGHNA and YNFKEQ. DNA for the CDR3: TGTGCCAGCAGCCAATACGGAGCACAGGGGGACACTGAAGCTTTCTTT. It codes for CASSQYGAQGDTEAFF.

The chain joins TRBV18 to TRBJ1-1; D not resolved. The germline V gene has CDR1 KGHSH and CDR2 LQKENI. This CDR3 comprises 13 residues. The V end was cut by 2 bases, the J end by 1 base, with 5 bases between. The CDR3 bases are TGTGCCAGCTCACCAATCGCGAACACTGAAGCTTTCTTT. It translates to CASSPIANTEAFF. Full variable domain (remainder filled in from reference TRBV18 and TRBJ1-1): NAGVMQNPRHLVRRRGQEARLRCSPMKGHSHVYWYRQLPEEGLKFMVYLQKENIIDESGMPKERFSAEFPKEGPSILRIQQVVRGDSAAYFCASSPIANTEAFFGQGTRLTVV.

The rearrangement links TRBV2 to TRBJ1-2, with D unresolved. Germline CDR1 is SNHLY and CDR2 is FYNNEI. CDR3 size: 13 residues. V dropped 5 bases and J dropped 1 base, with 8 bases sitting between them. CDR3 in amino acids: CASSPQFNYGYTF. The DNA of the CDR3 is TGTGCCAGCAGTCCGCAGTTTAACTATGGCTACACCTTC.

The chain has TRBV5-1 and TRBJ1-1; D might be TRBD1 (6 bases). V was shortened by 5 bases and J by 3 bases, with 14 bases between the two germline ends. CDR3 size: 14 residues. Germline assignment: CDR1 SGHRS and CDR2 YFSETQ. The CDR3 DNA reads TGCGCCAGCAGTGGGGACACGGACTACACTGAAGCTTTCTTT. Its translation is CASSGDTDYTEAFF.

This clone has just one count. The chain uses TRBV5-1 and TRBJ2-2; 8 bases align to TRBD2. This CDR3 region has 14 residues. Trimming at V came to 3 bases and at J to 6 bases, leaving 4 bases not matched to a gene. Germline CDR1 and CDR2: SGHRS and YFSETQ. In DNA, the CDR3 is TGCGCCAGCAGCTACGGGGGGGCCGCCGGGGAGCTGTTTTTT. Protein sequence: CASSYGGAAGELFF.

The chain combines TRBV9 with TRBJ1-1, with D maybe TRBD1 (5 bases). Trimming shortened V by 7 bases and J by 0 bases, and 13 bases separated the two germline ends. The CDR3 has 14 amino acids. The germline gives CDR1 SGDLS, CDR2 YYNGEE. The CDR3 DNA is TGTGCCAGCTCTCCAGGGCTGATGAACACTGAAGCTTTCTTT. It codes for CASSPGLMNTEAFF.

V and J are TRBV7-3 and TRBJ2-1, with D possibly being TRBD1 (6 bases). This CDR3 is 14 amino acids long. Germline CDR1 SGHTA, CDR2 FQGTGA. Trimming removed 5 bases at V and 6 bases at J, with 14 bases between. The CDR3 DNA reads TGTGCCAGCAGCATTGCCGGGACAACCAATGAGCAGTTCTTC. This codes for CASSIAGTTNEQFF.